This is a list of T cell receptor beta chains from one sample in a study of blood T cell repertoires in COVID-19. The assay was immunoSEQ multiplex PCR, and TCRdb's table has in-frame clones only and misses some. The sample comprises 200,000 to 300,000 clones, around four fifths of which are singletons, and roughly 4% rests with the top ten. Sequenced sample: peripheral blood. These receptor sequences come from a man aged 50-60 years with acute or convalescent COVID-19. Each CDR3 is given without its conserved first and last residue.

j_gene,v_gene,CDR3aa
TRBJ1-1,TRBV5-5,ASSFGHSNTEAF
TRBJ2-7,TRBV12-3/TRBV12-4,ASSTRDYYEQY
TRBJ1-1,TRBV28,ASSLVSGVNTEAF
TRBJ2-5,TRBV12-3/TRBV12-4,ASSLGQGVTQY
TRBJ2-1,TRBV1,TSSETLDSYNEQF
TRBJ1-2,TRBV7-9,ASSLEGPSRYT
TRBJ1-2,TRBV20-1,SAISGYGYT
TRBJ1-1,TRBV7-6,ASRSITEAF
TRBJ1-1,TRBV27,ASSLSGDTEAF
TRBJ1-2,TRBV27,ASHSGTGSGIGYT
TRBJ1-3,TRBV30,AWTAGNTIY
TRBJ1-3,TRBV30,AWTIASSGNTIY
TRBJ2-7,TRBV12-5,ASGPDYRGSGYEQY
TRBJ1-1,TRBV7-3,ASSQTTGRNTEAF
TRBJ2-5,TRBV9,ASSLETTRGETQY
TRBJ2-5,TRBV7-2,ASSPVTSVAETQY
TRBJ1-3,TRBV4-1,ASSQDEHGRSGNTIY
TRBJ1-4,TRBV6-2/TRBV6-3,ASSYSGDSATNEKLF
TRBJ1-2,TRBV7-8,ASSLAGRGNSYGYT
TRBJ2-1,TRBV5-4,ASSPLPHANEQF
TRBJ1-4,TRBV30,AWSELTNEKLF
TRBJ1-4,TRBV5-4,ASSSGVVKDEKLF
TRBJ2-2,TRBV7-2,ASSPRGGGGELF
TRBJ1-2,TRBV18,ASSQRGLNYGYT
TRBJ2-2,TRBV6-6,ASFGQGNTGELF
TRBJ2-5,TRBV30,AWSYSGRVGETQY
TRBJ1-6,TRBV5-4,ASSFGGYSSYNSPLH
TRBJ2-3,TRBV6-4,ASSRLAGEVDTQY
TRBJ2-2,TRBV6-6,ASSRLPGGLAGGPNTGELF
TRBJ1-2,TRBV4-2,ASSQALIDRNYGYT
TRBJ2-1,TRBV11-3,ASSAGRGNEQF
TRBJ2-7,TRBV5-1,ASSLAGYWEQY
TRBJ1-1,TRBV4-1,ASSQFPGGGGEAF
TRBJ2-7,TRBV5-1,ASRITGGEQY
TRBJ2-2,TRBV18,ASSPGAGGQPTGELF
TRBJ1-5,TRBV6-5,ASRGQGGQPQH
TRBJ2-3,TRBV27,ASSLRQGVADTQY
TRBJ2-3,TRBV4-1,ASSQDPRVTGGPTDTQY
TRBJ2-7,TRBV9,ASSSGTGAHEQY
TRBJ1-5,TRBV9,ASSPGGNQPQH